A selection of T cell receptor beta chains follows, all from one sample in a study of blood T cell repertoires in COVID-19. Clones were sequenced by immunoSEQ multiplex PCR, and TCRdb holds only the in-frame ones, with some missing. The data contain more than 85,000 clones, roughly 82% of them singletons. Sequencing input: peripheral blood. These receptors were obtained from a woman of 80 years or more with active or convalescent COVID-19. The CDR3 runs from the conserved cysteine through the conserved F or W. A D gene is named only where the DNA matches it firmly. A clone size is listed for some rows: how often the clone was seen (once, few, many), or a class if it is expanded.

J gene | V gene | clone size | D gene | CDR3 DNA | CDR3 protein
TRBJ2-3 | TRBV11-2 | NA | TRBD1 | TGTGCCAGCAGACAACAGGGGGCGTCTGGGACAGATACGCAGTATTTT | CASRQQGASGTDTQYF
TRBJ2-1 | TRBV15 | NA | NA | TGTGCCACCAGCAGAGATGAGGGATTTCCCAATGAGCAGTTCTTC | CATSRDEGFPNEQFF
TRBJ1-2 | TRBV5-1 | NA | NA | TGCGCCAGCAGCCCTTTGGACAGTAACTATGGCTACACCTTC | CASSPLDSNYGYTF
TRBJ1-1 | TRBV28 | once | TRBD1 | TGTGCCAGCAGTTTAGAGGGGGCTTGGGGCACTGAAGCTTTCTTT | CASSLEGAWGTEAFF
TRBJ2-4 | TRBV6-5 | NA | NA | TGTGCCAGCAGTTACCGCAGTCGTCTGTACTTC | CASSYRSRLYF
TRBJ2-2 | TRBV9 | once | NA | TGTGCCAGCGGACCGGGACTGAACACCGGGGAGCTGTTTTTT | CASGPGLNTGELFF
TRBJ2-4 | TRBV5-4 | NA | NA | TGTGCCAGCAGCTTCGGACAGACCAACGCTGGGGAAAACATTCAGTACTTC | CASSFGQTNAGENIQYF
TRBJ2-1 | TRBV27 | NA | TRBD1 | TGTGCCAGCAGTTGGGGACAGGGGTATGAGCAGTTCTTC | CASSWGQGYEQFF
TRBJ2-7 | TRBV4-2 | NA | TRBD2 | TGTGCCAGCAGCCAAGCGGGAGGATTAACCGAGCAGTACTTC | CASSQAGGLTEQYF
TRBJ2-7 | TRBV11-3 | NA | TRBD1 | TGTGCCAGCAGCTTACTCAGGGGGAAAAGCGAGCAGTACTTC | CASSLLRGKSEQYF